This TCR beta chain comes out of a study of T cell responses to AZD1222 COVID-19 vaccine. A remark on this clone: Antigen unknown.

Study outcomes and limitations: Compared with day 0, the breadth and depth of the Spike-specific TCR repertoire rose significantly after two doses of AZD1222. Most donors were white British, females outnumbered males, and clonal diversity was possibly underestimated. Within unmutated variant regions lay the reported targets of nearly half of spike-specific TCRs.

The CDR3 spans 24 residues. Using immunoSEQ multiplex PCR, the repertoire was profiled, and TCRdb retains in-frame clones only, with some absent. The table records more than 55,000 clones, roughly 89% of them present only once. This chain links TRBV21-1 with TRBJ2-6; the table's D call, TRBD1, has no DNA check behind it. TRBV21-1 is tagged as a pseudogene. The TCR comes from an adult who received the AZD1222 COVID-19 vaccine. The sample consisted of peripheral blood, taken 28 days after the second AZD1222 dose. The CDR3 nucleotides are TGTGCCAGCAGCAAAGGCAGGATTCCGGGACAAATAGGGTTACTCTACGCTGGGGCCAACGTCCTGACTTTC. Its protein product is CASSKGRIPGQIGLLYAGANVLTF.